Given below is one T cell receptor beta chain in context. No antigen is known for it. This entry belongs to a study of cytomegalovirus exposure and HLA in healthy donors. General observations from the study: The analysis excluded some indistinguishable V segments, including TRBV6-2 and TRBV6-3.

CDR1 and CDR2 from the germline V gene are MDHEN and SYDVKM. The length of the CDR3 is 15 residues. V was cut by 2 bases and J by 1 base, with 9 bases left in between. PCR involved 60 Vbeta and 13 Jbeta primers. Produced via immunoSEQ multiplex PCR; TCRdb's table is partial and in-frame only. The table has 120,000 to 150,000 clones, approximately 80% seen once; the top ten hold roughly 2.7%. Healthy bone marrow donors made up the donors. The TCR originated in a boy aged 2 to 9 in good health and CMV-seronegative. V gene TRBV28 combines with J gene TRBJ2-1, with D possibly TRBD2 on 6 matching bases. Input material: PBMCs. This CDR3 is CASSLAGSSYNEQFF. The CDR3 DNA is TGTGCCAGCAGTTTAGCGGGGAGTTCCTACAATGAGCAGTTCTTC.